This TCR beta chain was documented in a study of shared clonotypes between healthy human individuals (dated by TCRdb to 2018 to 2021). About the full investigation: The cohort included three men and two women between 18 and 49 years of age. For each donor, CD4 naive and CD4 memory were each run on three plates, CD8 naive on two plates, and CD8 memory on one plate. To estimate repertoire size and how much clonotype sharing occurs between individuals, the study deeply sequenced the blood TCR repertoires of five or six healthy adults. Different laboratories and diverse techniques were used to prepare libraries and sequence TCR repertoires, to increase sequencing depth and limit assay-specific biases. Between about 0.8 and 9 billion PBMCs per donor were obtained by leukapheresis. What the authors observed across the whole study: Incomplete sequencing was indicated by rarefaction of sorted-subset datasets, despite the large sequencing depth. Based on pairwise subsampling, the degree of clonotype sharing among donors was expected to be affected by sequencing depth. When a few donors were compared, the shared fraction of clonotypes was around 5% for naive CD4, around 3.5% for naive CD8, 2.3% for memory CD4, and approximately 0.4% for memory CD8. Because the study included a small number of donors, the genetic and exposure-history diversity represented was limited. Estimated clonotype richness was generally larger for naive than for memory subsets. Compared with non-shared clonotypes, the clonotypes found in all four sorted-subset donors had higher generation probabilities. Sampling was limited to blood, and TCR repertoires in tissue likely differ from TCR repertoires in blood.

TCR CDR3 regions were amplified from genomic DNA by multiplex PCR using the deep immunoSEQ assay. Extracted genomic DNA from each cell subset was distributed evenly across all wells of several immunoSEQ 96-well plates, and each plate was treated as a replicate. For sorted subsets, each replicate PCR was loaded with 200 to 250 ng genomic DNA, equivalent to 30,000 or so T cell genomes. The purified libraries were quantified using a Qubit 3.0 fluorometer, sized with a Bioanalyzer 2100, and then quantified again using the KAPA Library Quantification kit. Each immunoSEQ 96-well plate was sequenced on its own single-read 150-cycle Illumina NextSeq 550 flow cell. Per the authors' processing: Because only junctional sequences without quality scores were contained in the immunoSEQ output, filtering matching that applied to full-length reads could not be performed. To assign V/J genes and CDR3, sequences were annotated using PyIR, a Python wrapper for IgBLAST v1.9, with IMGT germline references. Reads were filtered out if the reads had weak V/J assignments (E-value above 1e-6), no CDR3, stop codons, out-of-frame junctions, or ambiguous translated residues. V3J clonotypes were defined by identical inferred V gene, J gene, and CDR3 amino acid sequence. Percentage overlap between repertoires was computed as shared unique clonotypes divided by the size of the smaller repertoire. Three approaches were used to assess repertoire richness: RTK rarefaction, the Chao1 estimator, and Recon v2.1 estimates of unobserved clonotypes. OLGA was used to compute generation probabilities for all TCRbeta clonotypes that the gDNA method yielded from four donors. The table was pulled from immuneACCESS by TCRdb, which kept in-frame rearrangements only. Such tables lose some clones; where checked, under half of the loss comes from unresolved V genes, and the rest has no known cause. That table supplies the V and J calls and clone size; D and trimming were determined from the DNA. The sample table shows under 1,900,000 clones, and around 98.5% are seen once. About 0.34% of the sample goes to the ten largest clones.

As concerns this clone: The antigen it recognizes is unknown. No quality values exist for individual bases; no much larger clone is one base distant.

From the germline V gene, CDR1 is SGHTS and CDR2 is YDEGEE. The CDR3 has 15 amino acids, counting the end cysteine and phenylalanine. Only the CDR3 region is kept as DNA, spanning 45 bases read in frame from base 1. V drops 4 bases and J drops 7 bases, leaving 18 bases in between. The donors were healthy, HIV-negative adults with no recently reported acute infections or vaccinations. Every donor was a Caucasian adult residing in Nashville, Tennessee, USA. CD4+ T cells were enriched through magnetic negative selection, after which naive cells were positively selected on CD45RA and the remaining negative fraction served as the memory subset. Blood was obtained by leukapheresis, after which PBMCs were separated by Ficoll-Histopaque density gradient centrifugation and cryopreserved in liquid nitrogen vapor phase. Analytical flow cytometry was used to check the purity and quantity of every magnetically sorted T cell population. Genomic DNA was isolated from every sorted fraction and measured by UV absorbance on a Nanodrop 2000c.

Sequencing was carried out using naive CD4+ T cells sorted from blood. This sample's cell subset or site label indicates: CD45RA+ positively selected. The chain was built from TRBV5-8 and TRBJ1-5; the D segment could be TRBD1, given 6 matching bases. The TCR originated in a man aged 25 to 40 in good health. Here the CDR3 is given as CASSPHAGVVQPQHF. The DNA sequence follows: TGTGCCAGCAGCCCACACGCAGGGGTTGTCCAGCCCCAGCATTTT. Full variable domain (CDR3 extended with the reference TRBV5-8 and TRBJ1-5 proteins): EAGVTQSPTHLIKTRGQQATLRCSPISGHTSVYWYQQALGLGLQFLLWYDEGEERNRGNFPPRFSGRQFPNYSSELNVNALELEDSALYLCASSPHAGVVQPQHFGDGTRLSIL.